These 28 T cell receptor beta chains were sequenced from one sample in a study of control samples from healthy donors and cancer patients. Clones were read by immunoSEQ multiplex PCR, and TCRdb kept only the in-frame ones, dropping some. Of 400,000 to 500,000 clones listed, around 90% are singletons. Sequences were obtained from PBMCs. The receptors stem from a man aged 35 to 55 with head and neck cancer.

V gene TRBV28 combines with J gene TRBJ1-2; 7 nucleotides line up with TRBD1. The CDR3 is made up of 16 amino acids. Germline assignment: CDR1 MDHEN and CDR2 SYDVKM. The trim removed 5 bases at V and 6 bases at J, leaving 15 bases unmatched. CDR3 amino acids: CASSIPTGTDENGYTF. Here the CDR3 DNA reads TGTGCCAGCAGTATACCAACCGGGACAGACGAAAATGGCTACACCTTC.

This rearrangement joins TRBV18 to TRBJ1-1; a possible D gene is TRBD1 (5 bases). Germline lookup yields CDR1 KGHSH and CDR2 LQKENI. The CDR3 consists of 15 residues. The ends were cut back, 5 bases at V and 0 bases at J, with 13 bases in the middle. The CDR3: CASSSTGTVNTEAFF. CDR3 in DNA: TGTGCCAGCTCAAGCACCGGGACGGTGAACACTGAAGCTTTCTTT.

CDR3 DNA: TGTGCCAGCAGACATGAGAACACTGAAGCTTTCTTT. It yields the protein CASRHENTEAFF. The V and J genes are TRBV9 and TRBJ1-1; D not resolved. Trimming left V 5 bases short and J 1 base short, with 6 bases between. This CDR3 has 12 amino acids. Germline lookup yields CDR1 SGDLS and CDR2 YYNGEE.

Concerning this clone itself: Other DNA sequences of this sample code for an identical CDR3. The chain is built from TRBV30 and TRBJ1-4, with D possibly matching TRBD1 (5 bases). The CDR3 consists of 13 residues. The V end lost 2 bases, the J end lost 6 bases, and 10 bases lay between the germline ends. CDR1 is GTSNPN and CDR2 is SVGIG in the germline V gene (reference sequence). CDR3 coding DNA: TGTGCCTGGAGTCGGGGGATCGATGAAAAACTGTTTTTT. Amino acid sequence: CAWSRGIDEKLFF.

The chain links TRBV29-1 to TRBJ1-2, with 9 bases aligning to TRBD1. V was pared by 6 bases and J by 9 bases, with 8 bases of the junction left unmatched. The CDR3 consists of 12 residues. Per the germline V gene, CDR1 is SQVTM and CDR2 is ANQGSEA. The CDR3 protein is CSVDGTGNSYTF. CDR3 sequence (DNA): TGCAGCGTCGATGGGACAGGGAATAGCTACACCTTC. The full variable domain, rest sourced from reference TRBV29-1 and TRBJ1-2, is SAVISQKPSRDICQRGTSLTIQCQVDSQVTMMFWYRQQPGQSLTLIATANQGSEATYESGFVIDKFPISRPNLTFSTLTVSNMSPEDSSIYLCSVDGTGNSYTFGSGTRLTVV.

This chain uses TRBV6-5 with TRBJ1-2, with a possible D match to TRBD1 (5 bases). This CDR3 has 12 residues. Trimming left V 7 bases short and J 5 bases short, with 11 bases between. Germline V gene sequence: CDR1 MNHEY, CDR2 SVGAGI. The CDR3 sequence: CASTGTSYGYTF. CDR3 sequence (DNA): TGTGCCAGCACCGGGACTTCGTATGGCTACACCTTC.

This clone was seen just once. The chain links TRBV5-4 to TRBJ2-7; the D gene is possibly TRBD1 (5 bases). Germline V gene sequence: CDR1 SGHNT, CDR2 YYREEE (reference sequence). The CDR3 is made up of 16 amino acids. The V gene lost 0 bases and the J gene lost 1 base, with 14 bases spanning the gap. CDR3 sequence reads: CASSLDSQGGSYEQYF. For the CDR3, the DNA is TGTGCCAGCAGCTTGGATTCGCAGGGTGGTTCCTACGAGCAGTACTTC.

This chain connects TRBV5-4 to TRBJ2-7, with no clear D. V lost 3 bases and J lost 6, with 7 bases in between. Germline CDR1 reads SGHNT; CDR2 reads YYREEE (reference sequence). This CDR3 spans 11 amino acids. This CDR3 is CASSSGLEQYF. In DNA, the CDR3 is TGTGCCAGCAGCTCAGGTCTCGAGCAGTACTTC.

The chain combines TRBV6-5 with TRBJ2-5, with D perhaps TRBD2 (5 bases). This CDR3 comprises 15 residues. V was clipped by 6 bases and J by 5 bases, with 19 bases between them. In germline, CDR1 is MNHEY, CDR2 SVGAGI. The CDR3 protein is CASSPEARRWETQYF. The CDR3 region has the DNA TGTGCCAGCAGCCCGGAGGCCCGGAGGTGGGAGACCCAGTACTTC.

V and J are TRBV6-5 and TRBJ1-4, with D possibly being TRBD1 (6 bases). This CDR3 is built from 14 residues. The V end lost 5 bases, the J end lost 3 bases, and 10 bases lay between the germline ends. Germline CDR1 MNHEY, CDR2 SVGAGI. DNA of the CDR3: TGTGCCAGCAGTCCACAGGGTGCTAATGAAAAACTGTTTTTT. The encoded protein is CASSPQGANEKLFF.

The chain links TRBV2 to TRBJ1-2; 8 nucleotides match TRBD1. J gave up 2 bases and V 6 bases, and 2 bases lay outside the gene matches. Germline V CDR1 and CDR2: SNHLY, FYNNEI. The CDR3 runs to 13 residues. CDR3 in DNA: TGTGCCAGCAGCCGGACAGGGAACTATGGCTACACCTTC. This gives the protein CASSRTGNYGYTF.

The rearrangement joins TRBV24-1 to TRBJ2-1; 7 bases agree with TRBD1. This CDR3 has 13 residues. CDR1 is KGHDR and CDR2 is SFDVKD in the germline V gene. Unmatched junction bases numbered 4, after V lost 5 bases and J lost 7 bases. The CDR3 coding sequence is TGTGCCACCAGTGCCGGGACAGTAAATGAGCAGTTCTTC. It translates to CATSAGTVNEQFF.

J is TRBJ2-7 and V is TRBV29-1; D gene unclear. This CDR3 has 13 amino acids. Germline CDR1 is SQVTM and CDR2 is ANQGSEA. V lost 3 bases and J 4 bases, leaving 13 bases between the germline ends. The CDR3 reads CSVDYTGSYEQYF. Written as DNA, the CDR3 is TGCAGCGTTGACTACACGGGTTCGTACGAGCAGTACTTC.

The sample holds one count of this clone. The chain has TRBV7-9 and TRBJ1-1, with D uncertain. The CDR3 loop spans 14 amino acids. CDR1 and CDR2 (germline): SEHNR, FQNEAQ (reference sequence). Trimming took off 4 bases at V and 0 bases at J, with 9 bases between the two ends. CDR3 sequence: CASSWGGMNTEAFF. CDR3 in DNA: TGTGCCAGCAGCTGGGGAGGCATGAACACTGAAGCTTTCTTT.

The V and J genes are TRBV27 and TRBJ2-6, with a weak D call TRBD1 (6 bases). The CDR3 spans 17 residues. Germline V CDR1 and CDR2: MNHEY, SMNVEV (reference sequence). Trimming took off 8 bases at V and 0 bases at J, with 17 bases between the two ends. The CDR3 DNA sequence: TGTGCCAGCGGCCCCAGGGGTCTGACCTCTGGGGCCAACGTCCTGACTTTC. Translating gives CASGPRGLTSGANVLTF.

This clone has only one observation. V usage is TRBV5-1 and J usage is TRBJ1-1, with D perhaps matching TRBD1 (5 bases). Per the germline V gene, CDR1 is SGHRS and CDR2 is YFSETQ. The CDR3 totals 16 residues. The germline V and J ends were trimmed by 0 bases and 1 base, with 13 bases remaining between them. In nucleotides, the CDR3 is TGCGCCAGCAGCTTGGCCGAGGGGCTAGGGAACACTGAAGCTTTCTTT. It specifies CASSLAEGLGNTEAFF.

The chain links TRBV6-2 or TRBV6-3 to TRBJ1-5; no reliable D call. V was cut by 2 bases and J by 5 bases, with 7 bases left in between. This CDR3 region has 13 residues. Germline CDR1 reads MNHEY; CDR2 reads SVGEGT. The CDR3 sequence: CASSYGGYQPQHF. CDR3 in DNA: TGTGCCAGCAGTTACGGAGGATATCAGCCCCAGCATTTT.

This clone was detected a few times. Other DNA sequences of this sample code for an identical CDR3. The CDR3: CASSVDRGEQFF. The DNA of the CDR3 is TGTGCCAGCAGCGTAGATCGGGGTGAGCAGTTCTTC. The chain is built from TRBV9 and TRBJ2-1, with a tentative D call TRBD2 (5 bases). This CDR3 contains 12 residues. V was pared by 0 bases and J by 9 bases, with 7 bases between. Germline CDR1 reads SGDLS; CDR2 reads YYNGEE.

This clone was observed a few times. The rearrangement links TRBV10-2 to TRBJ1-2; 9 bases align to TRBD1. V was pared by 3 bases and J by 5 bases, with 1 base of the junction left unmatched. Germline CDR1 is WSHSY and CDR2 is SAAADI. The CDR3 consists of 13 residues. CDR3 sequence (DNA): TGCGCCAGCAGTGAACAGGGGGCATATGGCTACACCTTC. It yields the protein CASSEQGAYGYTF.

Points on this clone: The junction departs from the called germline gene at one end, perhaps through a read error. The V gene is TRBV29-1, the J gene TRBJ1-3; 7 bases match TRBD1. This CDR3 region has 10 residues. Germline V gene lookup returns CDR1 SQVTM and CDR2 ANQGSEA. The CDR3 reads CSAEARGLIF. The CDR3 region has the DNA TGCAGCGCAGAGGCAAGGGGGCTTATTTTT.

This rearrangement joins TRBV3-1 (or the pseudogene TRBV3-2) to TRBJ2-5; 7 bases are a match to TRBD2. Germline assignment: CDR1 LGHDT and CDR2 YNNKEL (reference sequence). V lost 0 bases and J lost 12; bases outside the gene matches: 10. This CDR3 region has 14 residues. The CDR3 here is CASSQDSASLAEYF. The CDR3 DNA reads TGTGCCAGCAGCCAAGATTCAGCAAGCCTAGCGGAGTACTTC.

The chain recombines TRBV11-2 with TRBJ1-6; 7 bases align to TRBD1. From germline, CDR1 is SGHAT and CDR2 FQNNGV. V shed 5 bases, J shed 0 bases, and the junction held 10 bases outside the gene matches. This CDR3 comprises 18 residues. As DNA, the CDR3 is TGTGCCAGCAGCCAGGGACAGCCGGTGAGCTCCTATAATTCACCCCTCCACTTT. Translation: CASSQGQPVSSYNSPLHF. Full variable domain (remainder filled in from reference TRBV11-2 and TRBJ1-6): EAGVAQSPRYKIIEKRQSVAFWCNPISGHATLYWYQQILGQGPKLLIQFQNNGVVDDSQLPKDRFSAERLKGVDSTLKIQPAKLEDSAVYLCASSQGQPVSSYNSPLHFGNGTRLTVT.

This chain connects TRBV25-1 to TRBJ1-4, with D hard to call. The CDR3 totals 10 residues. The germline CDR1 and CDR2 sequences are MGHDK and SYGVNS. V lost 4 bases to trimming and J lost 12 bases, with 6 bases between them. In nucleotides, the CDR3 is TGTGCCAGCAGTGGACATCAACTGTTTTTT. Translation gives CASSGHQLFF.

The chain is built from TRBV6-5 and TRBJ2-7, with 11 bases aligning to TRBD1. Germline values: CDR1 MNHEY, CDR2 SVGAGI. The CDR3 is 15 residues long. J gave up 4 bases and V 2 bases, and 4 bases lay outside the gene matches. In DNA form, the CDR3 reads TGTGCCAGCAGTTACCGGACAGGGGGCGGGTACGAGCAGTACTTC. Amino acids: CASSYRTGGGYEQYF.

This clone was recorded only once. The chain is built from TRBV28 and TRBJ1-1, with 7 positions matching TRBD1. Germline loops: CDR1 MDHEN, CDR2 SYDVKM. The CDR3 runs 15 residues. The V gene end was trimmed by 6 bases and the J gene end by 0 bases; junction bases not matched to a gene: 7. In nucleotides, the CDR3 is TGTGCCAGCAGGGACCCAGGGGGACTGAACACTGAAGCTTTCTTT. Protein: CASRDPGGLNTEAFF.

The chain combines TRBV6-1 with TRBJ1-6; D gene uncertain. This CDR3 is 11 amino acids long. Germline V gene data show CDR1 as MNHNS and CDR2 as SASEGT. Trimming removed 3 bases from V and 8 bases from J, with 2 bases in between. This CDR3 reads CASSDHSPLHF. The CDR3 nucleotides are TGTGCCAGCAGTGATCATTCACCCCTCCACTTT.

This clone was picked up one time. This chain joins TRBV29-1 and TRBJ1-2; 8 nucleotides line up with TRBD1. Germline assignment: CDR1 SQVTM and CDR2 ANQGSEA. V lost 8 bases to trimming and J lost 2 bases; unmatched junction nucleotides: 7. This CDR3 spans 13 amino acids. CDR3 sequence: CSFNRGTNYGYTF. CDR3 DNA sequence: TGCAGCTTCAACAGGGGGACCAACTATGGCTACACCTTC.

The chain employs TRBV6-2 or TRBV6-3 and TRBJ2-1; TRBD2 matches at 16 bases. The CDR3 consists of 17 residues. CDR1 is MNHEY and CDR2 is SVGEGT in the germline V gene. Trimming cost V 5 bases and J 8 bases; bases outside gene matches: 9. CDR3 bases: TGTGCCAGCAGTCCCGCGGGACTAGCGGGGGGGCCGCATGAGCAGTTCTTC. As protein: CASSPAGLAGGPHEQFF.